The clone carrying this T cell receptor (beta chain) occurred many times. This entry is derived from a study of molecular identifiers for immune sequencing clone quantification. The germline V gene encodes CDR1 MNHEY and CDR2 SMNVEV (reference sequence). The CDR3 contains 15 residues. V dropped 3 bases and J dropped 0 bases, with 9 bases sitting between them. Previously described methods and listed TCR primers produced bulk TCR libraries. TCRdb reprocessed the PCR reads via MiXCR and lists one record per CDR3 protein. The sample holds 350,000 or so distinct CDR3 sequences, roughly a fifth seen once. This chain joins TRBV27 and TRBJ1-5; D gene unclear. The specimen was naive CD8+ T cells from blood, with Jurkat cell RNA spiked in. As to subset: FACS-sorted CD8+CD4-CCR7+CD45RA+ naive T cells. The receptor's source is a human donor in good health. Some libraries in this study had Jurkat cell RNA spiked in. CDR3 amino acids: CASSFGGNSNQPQHF. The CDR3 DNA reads TGTGCCAGCAGTTTTGGAGGAAATAGCAATCAGCCCCAGCATTTT.